The source of this T cell receptor beta chain is a study of OX40 agonist ivuxolimab in advanced cancers. Whole-study context: Patients in dose escalation had liver, melanoma, kidney or head and neck cancers. A mean age of around 66 years, range 23 to 79, was recorded, and under 85% were male.

If patients had autoimmune disease history or systemic immunosuppression, they were excluded. Only in-frame clones appear in the TCRdb table, and some are missing; sequencing was by immunoSEQ multiplex PCR. This table holds roughly 20,000 clones, about 89% found once. CDR3 size: 17 residues. CDR1 and CDR2 from the germline V gene are SGDLS and YYNGEE. V lost 3 bases, J lost 5 bases, and 17 bases stayed unmatched. The sample was CD4+ or CD8+ T cells sorted from blood, taken in a trial of the OX40 agonist ivuxolimab. The source of this sequence is an adult with an advanced solid tumor such as melanoma, head and neck, liver or kidney cancer. This rearrangement joins TRBV9 to TRBJ2-7, with TRBD1 identical over 7 bases. CDR3 amino acids: CASSANGSPTGTDEQYF. The CDR3 bases are TGTGCCAGCAGCGCAAACGGCTCCCCGACAGGGACGGACGAGCAGTACTTC.